The subject of this entry is one TCR beta chain. This sample was included in a study of T cells of healthy individuals. MiXCR was run by TCRdb on the 5' RACE reads, yielding one entry per CDR3 protein. In the table there are roughly 87,000 distinct CDR3 sequences, approximately 18% of which are singletons. This TCR derives from a human donor in good health.

CDR3 in amino acids: CASSLGTNAADTQYF. CDR3 DNA sequence: TGCGCCAGCAGCTTGGGGACAAATGCGGCGGATACGCAGTATTTT. V gene TRBV5-1 combines with J gene TRBJ2-3, with a tentative D call TRBD1 (5 bases). The CDR3 sequence is 15 residues long. Trimming took off 0 bases at V and 6 bases at J, with 14 bases between the two ends. Germline assignment: CDR1 SGHRS and CDR2 YFSETQ.